This T cell receptor beta chain was captured in a study of blood T cell repertoires in COVID-19 (dated by TCRdb to 2020 to 2022). In the study overall: The collaborator samples originated in the United States, Italy and Spain and spanned the acute and convalescent phases of COVID-19. The prospective study material was composed of cDNA or gDNA derived from T cells, B-cell-depleted T cells, or PBMCs. Sample metadata almost always included a de-identified subject ID, COVID-19 status, age in years and sex. The repertoires were released in a freely available public database intended as a resource for research on the immune response to SARS-CoV-2. Samples were obtained from the ongoing ImmuneRACE study (first 160 participants) and from some 1,200 subjects provided by 6 global collaborators. Deeply sampled blood TCRbeta repertoires from subjects exposed to, actively infected with, or recovered from COVID-19 were included in the dataset. HLA class I and class II types, where available, came from metadata supplied by the sample provider rather than from assay-based typing. The paper as a whole reports these results and caveats: The amount of clinical and demographic metadata varied by source and participant and was provided uncurated.

V is clipped by 1 base and J by 2 bases, and the sequence between their germline boundaries is 14 bases long. Including the terminal cysteine and phenylalanine, the CDR3 comprises 16 residues. Only the CDR3 part of the read is kept: 48 bases, read in frame from the first base. The germline V gene encodes CDR1 LGHDT and CDR2 YNNKEL (reference sequence). The immunoSEQ Assay, a bias-controlled multiplex PCR, was used to amplify TCRbeta CDR3 regions from genomic DNA. The original pipeline was this. The number of nucleated cells in each sample was estimated from the amplification of reference gene primers within the assay. Sequence reads were collapsed and filtered to measure the absolute abundance of every unique TCRbeta CDR3 rearrangement. For each sample, productive Simpson clonality was calculated by taking the square root of Simpson's diversity index across productive rearrangements. What TCRdb holds here is the immuneACCESS table cut down to in-frame rearrangements. Part of the clones is not present; checked against another copy, under half of the missing clones reflect an unresolved V gene, and the others are unexplained. V, J and clone size were drawn from that table, and D and trimming were deduced from the DNA. Here the sample has some 150,000 clones; about 85% occur a single time. 0.95% to 1.5% of the sample belongs to the ten largest clones.

Remarks on this clone: This clone's antigen is unknown. Per-base quality was not reported, and no clone a single base away is much larger than it.

Another Seattle source contributed samples from volunteer blood donors who had recovered from COVID-19. The collaborating institutions used their own protocols to collect whole blood in K2EDTA tubes. For TCRbeta analysis, collaborators shipped samples as frozen whole blood, isolated PBMCs, or DNA extracted from either of those sample types. Here the chain combines TRBV3-1 (or the pseudogene TRBV3-2) and TRBJ1-2, with the D gene not clear enough to name. The sample comprised peripheral blood. The TCR was taken from a man in his sixties who had recovered from COVID-19. The nucleotide sequence is TGTGCCAGCAGCCAAGGCCCGGACGGAGGGAACTATGGCTACACCTTC. The resulting protein is CASSQGPDGGNYGYTF.